The subject of this entry is one T cell receptor (beta chain). Antigen unknown. A much larger clone lies one base from this, so it may be a read error. The DNA is omitted, as the CDR3 cannot be located on it reliably, and the CDR3 follows TCRdb's listing. The lymph nodes were axillary draining lymph nodes from breast cancer patients. The entry originates in a study of breast tumors, draining lymph nodes, adjacent tissues. Notes on the study in general: Findings are consistent with lymph node origin and intratumoral expansion of most tumor T cells. Tumors had less TCR diversity than lymph nodes, more than nontumor tissue.

Per germline, CDR1 SGDLS and CDR2 YYNGEE. The CDR3 is 16 residues long, ends included. TCRdb independently ran MiXCR on the multiplex PCR reads; one entry per CDR3 protein. The sample yields approximately 100,000 distinct CDR3 sequences, 21% seen once. The chain carries TRBV9 and TRBJ2-5; TRBD2 was called by the table and not checked on the DNA. This TCR was sampled from a female donor with breast cancer. Some clones in this sample may be carry-over from other donors' samples. Input material: axillary lymph node tissue. CDR3 in amino acids: CASSVGGGAVGETLYF.